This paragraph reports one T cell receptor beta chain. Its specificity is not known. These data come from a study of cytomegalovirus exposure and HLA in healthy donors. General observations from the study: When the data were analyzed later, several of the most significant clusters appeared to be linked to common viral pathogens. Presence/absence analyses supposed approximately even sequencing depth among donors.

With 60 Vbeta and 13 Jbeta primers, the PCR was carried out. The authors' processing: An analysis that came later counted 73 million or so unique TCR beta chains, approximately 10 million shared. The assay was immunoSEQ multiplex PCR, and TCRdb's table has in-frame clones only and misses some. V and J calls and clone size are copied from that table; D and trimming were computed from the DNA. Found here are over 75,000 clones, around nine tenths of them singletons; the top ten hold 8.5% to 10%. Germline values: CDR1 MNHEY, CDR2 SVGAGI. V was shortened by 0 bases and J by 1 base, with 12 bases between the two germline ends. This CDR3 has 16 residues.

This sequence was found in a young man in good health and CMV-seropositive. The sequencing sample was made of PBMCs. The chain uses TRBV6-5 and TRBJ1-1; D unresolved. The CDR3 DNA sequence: TGTGCCAGCAGTTACTCTGTCACGGGTTCGAACACTGAAGCTTTCTTT. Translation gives CASSYSVTGSNTEAFF.